The 16 T cell receptor beta chains given below trace back to one sample, sequenced in a study of T cell responses to AZD1222 COVID-19 vaccine. TCRdb's copy holds only in-frame clones and misses some; the assay was immunoSEQ multiplex PCR. This repertoire shows approximately 160,000 clones, around 92% found once; its top ten account for approximately 1%. The sequencing used peripheral blood, collected on day 0 of AZD1222 vaccination. Every receptor here comes from an adult in good health.

The rearrangement uses TRBV5-6 and TRBJ1-1; 8 bases map to TRBD1. CDR1 is SGHDT, CDR2 YYEEEE, per germline. CDR3 length: 14 residues. V shed 4 bases, J shed 8 bases, and the junction held 10 bases outside the gene matches. The CDR3 DNA follows: TGTGCCAGCAGCCCTACCGACAGGGGAGCAGAAGCTTTCTTT. Its translation: CASSPTDRGAEAFF.

As DNA, the CDR3 is TGTGCCAGTAACGATATGACATTCGGTGGCACAGATACGCAGTATTTT. This codes for CASNDMTFGGTDTQYF. This sequence joins TRBV25-1 and TRBJ2-3; D ambiguous. The CDR3 loop spans 16 amino acids. Germline assignment: CDR1 MGHDK and CDR2 SYGVNS. Trimming removed 9 bases at V and 1 base at J, with 20 bases between. The entire variable domain, with the rest obtained from reference TRBV25-1 and TRBJ2-3, is as follows: EADIYQTPRYLVIGTGKKITLECSQTMGHDKMYWYQQDPGMELHLIHYSYGVNSTEKGDLSSESTVSRIRTEHFPLTLESARPSHTSQYLCASNDMTFGGTDTQYFGPGTRLTVL.

The V gene is TRBV12-3 or TRBV12-4, the J gene TRBJ2-7; 7 positions agree with TRBD1. This CDR3 comprises 13 residues. V lost 5 bases, J lost 3 bases, and 4 bases stayed unmatched. CDR3 bases: TGTGCCAGCAGTAGGACAGGAAGCTACGAGCAGTACTTC. Its translation: CASSRTGSYEQYF.

The genes are TRBV4-1 and TRBJ1-6; a possible D gene is TRBD1 (5 bases). The CDR3 totals 14 residues. Germline V gene lookup returns CDR1 MGHRA and CDR2 YSYEKL. Trimming left V 1 base short and J 10 bases short, with 11 bases between. The CDR3 is CASSQVGGISPLHF. The CDR3 region has the DNA TGCGCCAGCAGCCAAGTCGGGGGAATCTCACCCCTCCACTTT.

This chain uses TRBV23-1 with TRBJ2-5; no reliable D call. TRBV23-1 is identified as an open reading frame with a role that is uncertain. The CDR3 loop spans 13 amino acids. V dropped 6 bases and J dropped 5 bases, with 13 bases sitting between them. As DNA, the CDR3 is TGCGCCAGCAGGTACGACCGGGCCGAGACCCAGTACTTC. Translated: CASRYDRAETQYF.

V is TRBV12-3 or TRBV12-4 and J is TRBJ2-5; D call uncertain. V shed 3 bases and J shed 2 bases, with 7 bases lying between them. This CDR3 has 13 amino acids. CDR3 in DNA: TGTGCCAGCAGTTTCTCGACGCAAGAGACCCAGTACTTC. It translates to CASSFSTQETQYF.

The chain combines TRBV2 with TRBJ2-7, with TRBD1 as a possible D gene (7 bases). The CDR3 runs to 15 residues. The V end lost 0 bases, the J end lost 2 bases, and 11 bases lay between the germline ends. CDR1 is SNHLY, CDR2 FYNNEI, per germline. Here the CDR3 DNA reads TGTGCCAGCAGTGAAGCGCGGGACAGCACCTACGAGCAGTACTTC. Protein: CASSEARDSTYEQYF.

V and J are TRBV6-4 and TRBJ2-1; 8 bases match TRBD2. Germline V lookup: CDR1 MRHNA, CDR2 SNTAGT. The CDR3 extends over 15 amino acids. V gave up 0 bases and J gave up 3 bases; unmatched junction bases: 1. The CDR3 is CASSDSGGDYNEQFF. The CDR3 DNA is TGTGCCAGCAGTGACTCCGGGGGGGACTACAATGAGCAGTTCTTC.

J is TRBJ2-5 and V is TRBV9, with 8 positions matching TRBD2. With 4 bases clipped from V and 2 bases from J, the junction kept 4 bases outside the gene matches. CDR3 length equals 14 residues. Germline CDR1 reads SGDLS; CDR2 reads YYNGEE. The CDR3 DNA is TGTGCCAGCAGCCCTGGGACTAGGCAAGAGACCCAGTACTTC. It translates to CASSPGTRQETQYF.

The table lists this clone with a count of one. The chain is built from TRBV2 and TRBJ2-3, with TRBD1 matching 7 bases. V trimming: 4 bases; J trimming: 3 bases; junction bases outside the gene matches: 7. The germline V gene has CDR1 SNHLY and CDR2 FYNNEI. The CDR3 is 15 amino acids. This CDR3 is CASSAETGWTDTQYF. The CDR3 region has the DNA TGTGCCAGCAGTGCAGAGACAGGGTGGACAGATACGCAGTATTTT.

The chain employs TRBV18 and TRBJ1-1; no reliable D call. The V end lost 2 bases, the J end lost 1 base, and 11 bases lay between the germline ends. This CDR3 contains 15 residues. Germline V lookup: CDR1 KGHSH, CDR2 LQKENI. CDR3 residues: CASSPFGPGNTEAFF. Written as DNA, the CDR3 is TGTGCCAGCTCACCATTCGGGCCCGGGAACACTGAAGCTTTCTTT.

On this clone: The same CDR3 also results from other DNA sequences found in this sample. The chain uses TRBV18 and TRBJ2-7; 8 positions match TRBD1. The ends lost 2 bases at V and 2 bases at J; junction bases unmatched: 5. Germline CDR1 reads KGHSH; CDR2 reads LQKENI. This CDR3 spans 15 amino acids. CDR3 coding DNA: TGTGCCAGCTCACCAGGGACAGGAGGCACCTACGAGCAGTACTTC. Translated, it gives CASSPGTGGTYEQYF.

The rearrangement links TRBV24-1 to TRBJ1-4; D perhaps matches TRBD1 (5 bases). Germline V CDR1 and CDR2: KGHDR, SFDVKD. The V end lost 2 bases, the J end lost 0 bases, and 9 bases lay between the germline ends. The CDR3 totals 16 residues. The CDR3 here is CATSDSGTATNEKLFF. CDR3 bases: TGTGCCACCAGTGATTCCGGGACGGCAACTAATGAAAAACTGTTTTTT.

The chain joins TRBV6-1 to TRBJ1-1; 8 bases agree with TRBD1. J lost 4 bases, V lost 2 bases, and 12 bases had no gene match. Per the germline V gene, CDR1 is MNHNS and CDR2 is SASEGT. The CDR3 runs to 17 residues. The CDR3 sequence: CASSESWTGTIRTEAFF. The CDR3 nucleotides are TGTGCCAGCAGTGAATCTTGGACAGGGACAATCCGCACTGAAGCTTTCTTT.

This chain connects TRBV2 to TRBJ1-5; perhaps TRBD1 as D (5 bases). The germline gives CDR1 SNHLY, CDR2 FYNNEI. The V end lost 4 bases, the J end lost 1 base, and 11 bases lay between the germline ends. The CDR3 runs 15 residues. DNA of the CDR3: TGTGCCAGCAGTGTCTGGGGCTTAAGCAATCAGCCCCAGCATTTT. As protein: CASSVWGLSNQPQHF.

V usage is TRBV20-1 and J usage is TRBJ1-5; 9 nucleotides match TRBD1. The CDR3 runs to 14 residues. Trimming at V came to 3 bases and at J to 11 bases, leaving 11 bases not matched to a gene. CDR1 DFQATT and CDR2 SNEGSKA come from the germline V gene (reference sequence). The CDR3 spells CSASRRTGASAQHF. The DNA of the CDR3 is TGCAGTGCTAGTCGAAGGACAGGGGCCTCGGCCCAGCATTTT.